This T cell receptor beta chain was observed in a study of blood T cell repertoires in COVID-19 (dated by TCRdb to about 2020). In the study overall: The collaborator samples originated in the United States, Italy and Spain and spanned the acute and convalescent phases of COVID-19. The material from the prospective study consisted of cDNA or gDNA derived from T cells, B-cell-depleted T cells, or PBMCs. Subjects who had been exposed to COVID-19, were actively infected with it, or had recovered from it provided the deeply sampled blood TCRbeta repertoires that made up the dataset. The repertoires were made available in a free public database intended to serve as a resource for research on the immune response to SARS-CoV-2. Samples were obtained from the ongoing ImmuneRACE study (first 160 participants) and from over a thousand subjects provided by 6 global collaborators. A de-identified subject ID, COVID-19 status, age in years and sex were almost always included in the sample metadata. Where available, HLA class I and class II types were taken from metadata supplied by the sample provider and were not determined by assay-based typing.

A distance of 14 bases separates the germline ends of V and J, which lose 2 bases and 1 base respectively. CDR3 length: 16 amino acids, cysteine to phenylalanine. This entry keeps only the CDR3 DNA: 48 bases, framed from base 1. In the germline V gene, CDR1 corresponds to MNHNS and CDR2 to SASEGT. The collaborating institutions used their own protocols to collect whole blood in K2EDTA tubes. For TCRbeta analysis, collaborators shipped samples as frozen whole blood, isolated PBMCs, or DNA extracted from either of those sample types. Notes on this clone: Its binding antigen is unknown. No base-level quality is on record; no much larger clone is a single base apart.

What the authors observed across the whole study: The quantity of clinical and demographic metadata differed by source and by participant and was supplied without curation.

The immunoSEQ Assay, a bias-controlled multiplex PCR, was used to amplify TCRbeta CDR3 regions from genomic DNA. As for the authors' bioinformatics: Within the assay, amplification of reference gene primers was used to estimate how many nucleated cells each sample contained. Sequence reads were collapsed and filtered to measure the absolute abundance of every unique TCRbeta CDR3 rearrangement. For each sample, productive Simpson clonality was calculated as the square root of Simpson's diversity index over productive rearrangements. The clones in this table, taken by TCRdb from immuneACCESS, are in-frame only. Not every clone is retained; where verified, under half of the shortfall comes from an unresolved V gene, and the cause of the rest is unknown. From that table come the V and J calls and clone size; the DNA was used to work out D and trimming. This sample lists about 76,000 clones; 80% to 85% were detected once. The ten largest clones capture roughly 27% of the sample.

The TCR sequence derives from a human donor in a cohort sampled during active COVID-19. The sequenced sample consisted of peripheral blood. Recombination joined TRBV6-1 with TRBJ1-2, and possibly TRBD1, on 6 matching bases. The DNA reads as follows: TGTGCCAGCAGTGAAAGGATGGGACAAAGTAACTATGGCTACACCTTC. It codes for CASSERMGQSNYGYTF.